The 7 T cell receptor beta chains given below trace back to one sample, sequenced in a study of T cells after yellow fever vaccination. MiXCR, run by TCRdb on the 5' RACE reads, gives a single entry per CDR3 protein. Of 150,000 to 200,000 distinct CDR3 sequences in the sample, 9.3% are singletons; the top ten hold roughly 36%. The starting material was CD8+ T cells sorted from PBMCs, obtained 45 days after the yellow fever booster vaccination. The receptor set was obtained from a man in his late teens or twenties who received the YFV17D yellow fever vaccine.

This chain connects TRBV9 to TRBJ1-1, with D possibly TRBD1 on 6 matching bases. This CDR3 comprises 15 residues. From germline, CDR1 is SGDLS and CDR2 YYNGEE. V lost 3 bases to trimming and J lost 0 bases, with 12 bases between them. This chain's CDR3 is CASSGNRELNTEAFF. CDR3 DNA: TGTGCCAGCAGCGGGAACAGGGAGCTGAACACTGAAGCTTTCTTT.

The chain links TRBV6-4 to TRBJ2-3; D remains unclear. This CDR3 has 14 residues. Trimming cost V 0 bases and J 2 bases, with 6 bases left between them. Looked up from germline, CDR1 is MRHNA and CDR2 is SNTAGT. The CDR3 here is CASSDSRSTDTQYF. DNA of the CDR3: TGTGCCAGCAGTGACTCCCGTTCCACAGATACGCAGTATTTT.

This clonotype was counted at least ten times. The J gene is TRBJ2-7, the V gene TRBV15; either TRBD1 or TRBD2 may supply D (5 bases each). Trimming stripped 5 bases from V and 0 bases from J, with 17 bases between. In germline, CDR1 is LNHNV, CDR2 YYDKDF (reference sequence). The CDR3 sequence is 16 residues long. CDR3 sequence reads: CATSGVRGASSYEQYF. The CDR3 DNA is TGTGCCACCAGCGGCGTGAGAGGGGCGAGCTCCTACGAGCAGTACTTC.

As concerns this clonotype: The DNA is left out, because the CDR3 cannot be placed on it with certainty; the CDR3 is given as TCRdb lists it. V usage is TRBV20-1 and J usage is TRBJ2-2. CDR1 DFQATT and CDR2 SNEGSKA come from the germline V gene (reference sequence). The CDR3 is made up of 16 amino acids, end residues included. Here the CDR3 reads CSAKGSSGDTGELFFF.

Only a few counts were recorded for this clonotype. V gene TRBV6-5 combines with J gene TRBJ1-2; D is ambiguous. Per the germline V gene, CDR1 is MNHEY and CDR2 is SVGAGI. V was cut by 2 bases and J by 8 bases, with 18 bases left in between. The CDR3 length is 15 residues. This chain's CDR3 is CASSYRRVDLRGYTF. CDR3 DNA: TGTGCCAGCAGTTACAGACGGGTGGACCTTCGGGGCTACACCTTC.

The chain joins TRBV19 to TRBJ2-7, with D possibly TRBD1 on 6 matching bases. Per germline, CDR1 LNHDA and CDR2 SQIVND (reference sequence). V lost 8 bases and J lost 2, with 16 bases in between. This CDR3 is built from 14 residues. The DNA of the CDR3 is TGTGCCAGTGCCGACAGGAACAAACCCTACGAGCAGTACTTC. Its translation: CASADRNKPYEQYF.

This sequence joins TRBV11-2 and TRBJ1-4; D not resolved. Germline V gene sequence: CDR1 SGHAT, CDR2 FQNNGV. The CDR3 totals 15 residues. Trimming removed 7 bases from V and 7 bases from J, with 19 bases in between. CDR3 sequence reads: CASTPKWLLGEKLFF. The CDR3 DNA reads TGTGCCAGCACCCCAAAGTGGTTACTGGGTGAAAAACTGTTTTTT. The full variable domain, completed using reference TRBV11-2 and TRBJ1-4, is EAGVAQSPRYKIIEKRQSVAFWCNPISGHATLYWYQQILGQGPKLLIQFQNNGVVDDSQLPKDRFSAERLKGVDSTLKIQPAKLEDSAVYLCASTPKWLLGEKLFFGSGTQLSVL.